Detailed here is one T cell receptor (beta chain). The antigen is not known. This sample is drawn from a study of shared clonotypes between healthy human individuals. Data came from immunoSEQ multiplex PCR; TCRdb stores just in-frame clones and leaves some out. In the table there are 2 million to 2.5 million clones, more than 90% of which are singletons. Negatively enriched CD4+ T cells were divided by CD45RA into naive and memory. The germline V gene encodes CDR1 SGHNT and CDR2 YYREEE (reference sequence). Between the trimmed V and J ends, which lost 0 bases and 2 bases, there was a span of 12 bases. The CDR3 contains 16 residues. Broader study findings: Approximately 5% was the fraction of naive CD4 clonotypes found shared across a few donors. The authors sampled blood alone, and tissue repertoires likely differ.

The gene calls are TRBV5-4 and TRBJ1-3; D unresolved. This clonotype originated in a man aged 18-30 years in good health. The sequenced sample consisted of naive CD4+ T cells sorted from blood. Stated subset: CD45RA+ positively selected. CDR3 region: CASSLDSSLTGNTIYF. In nucleotides, the CDR3 is TGTGCCAGCAGCTTGGACAGTAGCCTTACTGGAAACACCATATATTTT.